Below are 21 T cell receptor beta chains sequenced from a single sample in a study of neurological immune-mediated disorders. Each CDR3 protein is one row after TCRdb ran MiXCR on the 5' RACE reads. The table lists some 120,000 distinct CDR3 sequences, more than 2.5% of them singletons. Material for sequencing was PBMCs. The source of these receptors is a woman in her twenties or thirties with multiple sclerosis.

This clonotype was recorded many times. The chain is built from TRBV4-3 and TRBJ2-7, with 10 bases lining up with TRBD1. The CDR3 is made up of 16 amino acids. Per germline, CDR1 LGHNA and CDR2 YSLEER. V shed 3 bases, J shed 4 bases, and the junction held 9 bases outside the gene matches. The CDR3 protein is CASSQRDRGVGYEQYF. CDR3 DNA: TGCGCCAGCAGCCAGCGGGACAGGGGAGTCGGTTACGAGCAGTACTTC.

This clonotype was observed a handful of times. The rearrangement links TRBV25-1 to TRBJ1-1; 12 bases fit TRBD1. CDR1 and CDR2 from the germline V gene are MGHDK and SYGVNS. The length of the CDR3 is 15 residues. V shed 6 bases and J 8 bases; nucleotides not matched to a gene: 10. The CDR3 coding sequence is TGTGCCAGCAGGTGGGGACAGGGGGCCATCTCGGAAGCTTTCTTT. This sequence encodes CASRWGQGAISEAFF.

This clonotype was seen many times. CDR3 nucleotides: TGCAGTGCTAGAAGCGTGGCAGGGCCCTACGAGCAGTACTTC. It translates to CSARSVAGPYEQYF. J is TRBJ2-7 and V is TRBV20-1; D might be TRBD1 (5 bases). The CDR3 length is 14 residues. CDR1 is DFQATT and CDR2 is SNEGSKA in the germline V gene (reference sequence). Trimming shortened V by 2 bases and J by 2 bases, and 13 bases separated the two germline ends.

This clonotype was observed a handful of times. The genes are TRBV4-3 and TRBJ1-2, with D perhaps TRBD1 (5 bases). This CDR3 is built from 15 residues. The V gene lost 0 bases and the J gene lost 2 bases, with 10 bases spanning the gap. The germline V gene encodes CDR1 LGHNA and CDR2 YSLEER. The DNA of the CDR3 is TGCGCCAGCAGCCAAGATAGAGGGGAGAACTATGGCTACACCTTC. Encoded protein: CASSQDRGENYGYTF.

This clonotype appeared many times. The genes are TRBV5-6 and TRBJ2-5; TRBD2 is a possible D gene (5 bases). V lost 0 bases to trimming and J lost 5 bases, with 20 bases between them. CDR1 SGHDT and CDR2 YYEEEE come from the germline V gene. The CDR3 has 17 residues. The CDR3 here is CASSLGALRDLRETQYF. CDR3 coding DNA: TGTGCCAGCAGCTTGGGGGCCCTACGGGATCTAAGGGAGACCCAGTACTTC.

This clonotype came up many times. This chain connects TRBV7-9 to TRBJ1-6; a weak D match, TRBD1 (5 bases). V was pared by 1 base and J by 13 bases, with 8 bases between. Germline CDR1 SEHNR, CDR2 FQNEAQ (reference sequence). This CDR3 region has 12 residues. This chain's CDR3 is CASSLVGEPLHF. CDR3 bases: TGTGCCAGCAGCTTAGTGGGGGAGCCCCTCCACTTT.

Ten or more counts support this clonotype. This chain connects TRBV5-1 to TRBJ2-7; tentatively, D is TRBD1 (7 bases). This CDR3 is 15 amino acids long. Trimming left V 4 bases short and J 5 bases short, with 19 bases between. The germline CDR1 and CDR2 sequences are SGHRS and YFSETQ. CDR3 residues: CASSLEGARVHEQYF. In nucleotides, the CDR3 is TGCGCCAGCAGCCTGGAGGGGGCGCGTGTACACGAGCAGTACTTC.

This clonotype was found many times. This chain joins TRBV29-1 and TRBJ1-1; D gene uncertain. V lost 7 bases, J lost 1 base, and 16 bases lay in between. There are 14 residues in the CDR3. Germline V CDR1 and CDR2: SQVTM, ANQGSEA. CDR3 residues: CSARTYTANTEAFF. CDR3 DNA: TGCAGCGCTCGAACCTATACAGCGAACACTGAAGCTTTCTTT.

This clonotype was picked up many times. The chain uses TRBV6-6 and TRBJ2-1; the D gene is possibly TRBD2 (6 bases). Trimming removed 5 bases at V and 2 bases at J, with 13 bases between. Germline values: CDR1 MNHNY, CDR2 SVGAGI (reference sequence). The CDR3 extends over 15 amino acids. This CDR3 is CASSIGLSTYNEQFF. As DNA, the CDR3 is TGTGCCAGCAGTATCGGACTATCCACCTACAATGAGCAGTTCTTC.

This clonotype has at least ten counts. The V call is TRBV7-2, the J call TRBJ2-3; the D is unclear. V lost 0 bases to trimming and J lost 0 bases, with 10 bases between them. The CDR3 consists of 16 residues. The germline V gene encodes CDR1 SGHTA and CDR2 FQGNSA. The CDR3 sequence is CASSLAYPASTDTQYF. DNA of the CDR3: TGTGCCAGCAGCTTAGCGTATCCCGCTAGCACAGATACGCAGTATTTT.

In this sample, this clonotype turned up many times. CDR3 in DNA: TGTGCCAGCAGCGACCCGGGACAGAGCACAGATACGCAGTATTTT. This translates into CASSDPGQSTDTQYF. V usage is TRBV7-9 and J usage is TRBJ2-3; 7 nucleotides agree with TRBD1. J lost 0 bases, V lost 5 bases, and 5 bases had no gene match. The CDR3 has 15 amino acids. Germline CDR1 reads SEHNR; CDR2 reads FQNEAQ (reference sequence).

The V call is TRBV7-2, the J call TRBJ2-1, with TRBD2 matching over 7 bases. The CDR3 sequence is 20 residues long. After removal of 5 bases from V and 0 bases from J, the junction contained 19 bases not matched to a gene. Germline V gene data show CDR1 as SGHTA and CDR2 as FQGNSA. The CDR3 DNA reads as TGTGCCAGCAGCCCATTTTTATCGGGGGGTGCTCTAAGCTCCTACAATGAGCAGTTCTTC. Its translation is CASSPFLSGGALSSYNEQFF.

This clonotype was picked up many times. The V call is TRBV5-1, the J call TRBJ1-1; D is uncertain. The CDR3 contains 11 residues. The V gene lost 6 bases and the J gene lost 2 bases, with 5 bases spanning the gap. Germline CDR1 is SGHRS and CDR2 is YFSETQ. For the CDR3, the DNA is TGCGCCAGCACGTTTAACACTGAAGCTTTCTTT. Translation gives CASTFNTEAFF.

At least ten counts were recorded for this clonotype. This chain links TRBV12-3 or TRBV12-4 with TRBJ2-7; 9 bases map to TRBD1. The junction had 9 bases not matched to a gene; V was cut back by 8 bases and J by 7 bases. The CDR3 totals 13 residues. CDR3 region: CASHLGQGTEQYF. Written as DNA, the CDR3 is TGTGCCAGCCATCTGGGACAGGGCACAGAGCAGTACTTC.

This clonotype was seen many times. Relative to the germline gene, one junction end is altered; a read error may explain this. The rearrangement joins TRBV6-1 to TRBJ1-5; tentatively, D is TRBD1 (5 bases). Germline V gene data show CDR1 as MNHNS and CDR2 as SASEGT. The CDR3 has 15 residues. CDR3 residues: CASSPGRDGRRLGDF. The CDR3 DNA reads as TGTGCCAGCTCCCCCGGGCGGGACGGCCGGCGGCTGGGGGATTTT.

This clonotype was seen at least ten times. This sequence joins TRBV10-3 and TRBJ2-2, with D possibly being TRBD1 (5 bases). Between the trimmed V and J ends, which lost 9 bases and 2 bases, there was a span of 13 bases. The V gene's germline CDR1 is ENHRY and CDR2 SYGVKD. This CDR3 is 14 amino acids long. CDR3 region: CAITQGLNTGELFF. CDR3 bases: TGTGCCATAACCCAGGGCCTCAACACCGGGGAGCTGTTTTTT.

This clonotype was detected a few times. J is TRBJ1-1 and V is TRBV20-1; D remains unclear. V was trimmed by 5 bases and J by 4 bases, leaving 14 bases between them. The germline gives CDR1 DFQATT, CDR2 SNEGSKA (reference sequence). This CDR3 has 13 residues. CDR3 sequence (DNA): TGCAGTGCTCCAAGTTTTTATAGCACTGAAGCTTTCTTT. It yields the protein CSAPSFYSTEAFF.

This clonotype was found many times. The rearrangement joins TRBV9 to TRBJ1-2, with TRBD1 as a possible D gene (5 bases). Deletions cut 0 bases from V and 10 bases from J, with 10 bases between. This CDR3 is 12 amino acids long. CDR1 SGDLS and CDR2 YYNGEE come from the germline V gene. In DNA, the CDR3 is TGTGCCAGCAGCGTAGTGCGGGGCGACTACACCTTC. Protein: CASSVVRGDYTF.

This clonotype occurred many times. This sequence joins TRBV6-1 and TRBJ1-6; D possibly corresponds to TRBD1 (6 bases). The CDR3 covers 15 residues. The V gene's germline CDR1 is MNHNS and CDR2 SASEGT. V lost 6 bases and J lost 1, with 10 bases in between. The CDR3 nucleotides are TGTGCCAGCAGCTCGGACAGTTCCTATAATTCACCCCTCCACTTT. This gives the protein CASSSDSSYNSPLHF.

This clonotype was counted many times. The V call is TRBV29-1, the J call TRBJ1-1; TRBD1 might be the D (5 bases). CDR1 is SQVTM and CDR2 is ANQGSEA in the germline V gene. This CDR3 has 13 residues. Between the trimmed V and J ends, which lost 4 bases and 0 bases, there was a span of 9 bases. The CDR3 region has the DNA TGCAGCGTTGTGCGGGACGTGAACACTGAAGCTTTCTTT. Translation gives CSVVRDVNTEAFF.

This clonotype appeared many times. The V call is TRBV10-3, the J call TRBJ1-1; D call uncertain. Trimming took off 0 bases at V and 7 bases at J, with 12 bases between the two ends. The CDR3 runs 14 residues. Germline V CDR1 and CDR2: ENHRY, SYGVKD. CDR3 amino acids: CAISESGPPYEAFF. The CDR3 DNA sequence: TGTGCCATCAGTGAGTCCGGGCCGCCCTATGAAGCTTTCTTT.